These 30 T cell receptor beta chains share one sample of origin, sequenced in a study of identifying expanded T cells in peripheral blood. The data were produced by immunoSEQ multiplex PCR, yet TCRdb's version contains in-frame clones alone and is incomplete. The table has 100,000 to 150,000 clones, 80% to 90% seen once. Sequenced sample: blood. Every receptor here comes from a person between 18 and 69 years old in good health.

Concerning this clone: It may be a read error: a sequence one base away is much more abundant. This chain's CDR3 is CASSLGSGANVLTF. As DNA, the CDR3 is TGTGCCAGCAGCTTAGGCTCTGGGGCCAACGTCCTGACTTTC. This rearrangement joins TRBV7-2 to TRBJ2-6; D unclear. The CDR3 runs to 14 residues. Trimming cost V 1 base and J 0 bases, with 1 base left between them. From germline, CDR1 is SGHTA and CDR2 FQGNSA.

This chain links TRBV19 with TRBJ1-2, with 7 bases aligning to TRBD1. The CDR3 covers 14 residues. Looked up from germline, CDR1 is LNHDA and CDR2 is SQIVND (reference sequence). The V segment lost 10 bases and the J segment 8 bases; nucleotides outside the gene matches: 16. The chain's CDR3 is CATTDRSRYGGYTF. Here the CDR3 DNA reads TGTGCCACCACGGACAGGTCTCGATATGGAGGCTACACCTTC.

The CDR3, as DNA: TGTGCCAGTAGAGTGGGAAACACCGGGGAGCTGTTTTTT. This codes for CASRVGNTGELFF. This chain uses TRBV19 with TRBJ2-2; no firm D call. In germline, CDR1 is LNHDA, CDR2 SQIVND (reference sequence). CDR3 size: 13 residues. Trimming left V 6 bases short and J 2 bases short, with 7 bases between.

The V and J genes are TRBV19 and TRBJ1-1, with a possible D match to TRBD1 (6 bases). Germline V CDR1 and CDR2: LNHDA, SQIVND (reference sequence). The CDR3 totals 14 residues. Trimming removed 5 bases at V and 4 bases at J, with 14 bases between. CDR3 residues: CASSPPGGGTEAFF. The CDR3 DNA reads TGTGCCAGTAGTCCCCCCGGGGGCGGCACTGAAGCTTTCTTT.

V is TRBV6-6 and J is TRBJ1-3, with D possibly TRBD1 on 5 matching bases. This CDR3 is built from 13 residues. Germline V gene sequence: CDR1 MNHNY, CDR2 SVGAGI (reference sequence). The V end was cut by 5 bases, the J end by 7 bases, with 12 bases between. The DNA of the CDR3 is TGTGCCAGCAGTCCCCGGGGCCAGAACACCATATATTTT. It codes for CASSPRGQNTIYF.

This chain joins TRBV28 and TRBJ2-7; unclear D gene. The germline V and J ends were trimmed by 5 bases and 4 bases, with 18 bases remaining between them. This CDR3 is 15 amino acids long. The V gene's germline CDR1 is MDHEN and CDR2 SYDVKM. This CDR3 reads CASSPTPRTRYEQYF. The DNA for the CDR3 is TGTGCCAGCAGTCCGACCCCCAGGACGAGGTACGAGCAGTACTTC.

For the CDR3, the DNA is TGTGCCAGCAGCCCGCGGCGGGTAGCGGGAGTTAATGAGCAGTTCTTC. It translates to CASSPRRVAGVNEQFF. This chain joins TRBV11-2 and TRBJ2-1; 9 positions match TRBD2. V was clipped by 5 bases and J by 7 bases; unmatched bases: 12. CDR1 and CDR2 (germline): SGHAT, FQNNGV. This CDR3 has 16 residues.

The chain links TRBV7-3 to TRBJ2-5; D remains ambiguous. This CDR3 contains 12 residues. V lost 5 bases and J 0 bases, leaving 4 bases between the germline ends. Germline lookup yields CDR1 SGHTA and CDR2 FQGTGA. CDR3 bases: TGTGCCAGCAGCCTCAACCAAGAGACCCAGTACTTC. It encodes CASSLNQETQYF.

This chain uses TRBV18 with TRBJ1-6; a possible D gene is TRBD1 (5 bases). CDR3 length: 16 residues. From germline, CDR1 is KGHSH and CDR2 LQKENI. With 1 base removed from V and 5 bases from J, the gap between germline ends came to 12 bases. This chain's CDR3 is CASSPRGHSNNSPLHF. CDR3 coding DNA: TGTGCCAGCTCACCACGTGGACACAGTAATAATTCACCCCTCCACTTT. Looking up the rest from reference TRBV18 and TRBJ1-6 gives the full variable domain: NAGVMQNPRHLVRRRGQEARLRCSPMKGHSHVYWYRQLPEEGLKFMVYLQKENIIDESGMPKERFSAEFPKEGPSILRIQQVVRGDSAAYFCASSPRGHSNNSPLHFGNGTRLTVT.

The rearrangement joins TRBV28 to TRBJ2-2; D is ambiguous. Trimming pared 3 bases from V and 0 bases from J, leaving 5 bases between. Germline V gene sequence: CDR1 MDHEN, CDR2 SYDVKM. This CDR3 comprises 14 residues. The CDR3 sequence is CASSFRANTGELFF. DNA of the CDR3: TGTGCCAGCAGTTTTCGGGCGAACACCGGGGAGCTGTTTTTT.

This clone was observed a handful of times. This chain links TRBV11-2 with TRBJ1-1; D is unresolved. CDR1 SGHAT and CDR2 FQNNGV come from the germline V gene. V was trimmed by 6 bases and J by 5 bases, leaving 13 bases between them. This CDR3 is built from 13 residues. CDR3 DNA: TGTGCCAGCAGTATCTTACGTCGGACTGAAGCTTTCTTT. Translated, it gives CASSILRRTEAFF.

The V and J genes are TRBV30 and TRBJ1-2, with D uncertain. CDR1 and CDR2 from the germline V gene are GTSNPN and SVGIG (reference sequence). The CDR3 length is 12 residues. The V and J ends lost 4 bases and 4 bases respectively, with 10 bases between them. Written as DNA, the CDR3 is TGTGCCTGGAACCTAGGGTCCTATGGCTACACCTTC. It yields the protein CAWNLGSYGYTF.

This chain uses TRBV7-9 with TRBJ1-2; D may be TRBD1 (5 bases). V was trimmed by 6 bases and J by 1 base, leaving 9 bases between them. Germline V CDR1 and CDR2: SEHNR, FQNEAQ (reference sequence). The CDR3 is 13 amino acids. CDR3: CASSPDSNYGYTF. DNA for the CDR3: TGTGCCAGCAGTCCCGACAGTAACTATGGCTACACCTTC.

The chain joins TRBV19 to TRBJ2-7; D call uncertain. The CDR3 sequence is 14 residues long. Germline assignment: CDR1 LNHDA and CDR2 SQIVND (reference sequence). The ends were cut back, 5 bases at V and 3 bases at J, with 14 bases in the middle. The DNA for the CDR3 is TGTGCCAGTAGTCCCAACGCGAAAAACTACGAGCAGTACTTC. Translated: CASSPNAKNYEQYF.

This chain connects TRBV7-9 to TRBJ2-5, with a tentative D call TRBD1 (6 bases). Germline CDR1 SEHNR, CDR2 FQNEAQ (reference sequence). The CDR3 is 13 amino acids. The ends were cut back, 1 base at V and 5 bases at J, with 8 bases in the middle. CDR3 residues: CASSLGGPETQYF. CDR3 coding DNA: TGTGCCAGCAGCTTAGGGGGGCCCGAGACCCAGTACTTC.

Turning to this clone: Other DNA sequences in this sample translate to the same CDR3. This chain connects TRBV19 to TRBJ2-7; no clear D. V lost 3 bases, J lost 1 base, and 7 bases lay in between. The CDR3 contains 13 residues. CDR1 and CDR2 from the germline V gene are LNHDA and SQIVND (reference sequence). The CDR3 coding sequence is TGTGCCAGTAGTATCGGGCAGTCCTACGAGCAGTACTTC. This translates into CASSIGQSYEQYF. Looking up the rest from reference TRBV19 and TRBJ2-7 gives the full variable domain: DGGITQSPKYLFRKEGQNVTLSCEQNLNHDAMYWYRQDPGQGLRLIYYSQIVNDFQKGDIAEGYSVSREKKESFPLTVTSAQKNPTAFYLCASSIGQSYEQYFGPGTRLTVT.

The chain carries TRBV6-1 and TRBJ1-2; D is perhaps TRBD1 (5 bases). The CDR3 extends over 15 amino acids. V was cut by 1 base and J by 4 bases, with 13 bases left in between. Germline CDR1 and CDR2: MNHNS and SASEGT. The CDR3 DNA reads TGTGCCAGCAGTGAAGAGGGCGTCGGGGGCTATGGCTACACCTTC. Translation: CASSEEGVGGYGYTF.

The chain carries TRBV28 and TRBJ2-1, with 9 positions matching TRBD2. Germline-derived CDR1 and CDR2 are MDHEN and SYDVKM. The CDR3 has 19 amino acids. V lost 3 bases and J lost 0; bases outside the gene matches: 12. As DNA, the CDR3 is TGTGCCAGCAGTTTGTGGGCAGCTAATAGCGGGAGCTCCTACAATGAGCAGTTCTTC. It yields the protein CASSLWAANSGSSYNEQFF.

This clone was observed a single time. The rearrangement joins TRBV19 to TRBJ1-2; no definite D call. V lost 3 bases and J lost 2, with 16 bases in between. The V gene's germline CDR1 is LNHDA and CDR2 SQIVND (reference sequence). The CDR3 is made up of 16 amino acids. CDR3 in amino acids: CASSIVTVPLNYGYTF. CDR3 bases: TGTGCCAGTAGTATCGTCACAGTGCCCCTCAACTATGGCTACACCTTC.

V gene TRBV27 combines with J gene TRBJ2-7; D is possibly TRBD1 (5 bases). Trimming removed 5 bases from V and 2 bases from J, with 13 bases in between. Looked up from germline, CDR1 is MNHEY and CDR2 is SMNVEV (reference sequence). The CDR3 has 14 amino acids. The CDR3 spells CASSVFAGPYEQYF. CDR3 in DNA: TGTGCCAGCAGTGTTTTTGCAGGGCCCTACGAGCAGTACTTC.

The gene calls are TRBV23-1 and TRBJ1-4; D possibly corresponds to TRBD1 (6 bases). TRBV23-1 is flagged as an ORF with uncertain function. This CDR3 contains 15 residues. The germline V and J ends were trimmed by 0 bases and 8 bases, with 13 bases remaining between them. The CDR3 region has the DNA TGCGCCAGCAGTCAATCGGGACACGAAGGAGAAAAACTGTTTTTT. Amino acids: CASSQSGHEGEKLFF.

The chain has TRBV7-3 and TRBJ2-1; 14 bases line up with TRBD2. The V and J ends lost 1 base and 7 bases, in that order; junction bases with no gene match: 3. The length of the CDR3 is 16 residues. CDR1 and CDR2 (germline): SGHTA, FQGTGA. The CDR3, as DNA: TGTGCCAGCAGCTTAAGGGGGACTAGCGGGAGTAATGAGCAGTTCTTC. The encoded protein is CASSLRGTSGSNEQFF. Together with reference TRBV7-3 and TRBJ2-1, the CDR3 gives the full variable domain: GAGVSQTPSNKVTEKGKYVELRCDPISGHTALYWYRQSLGQGPEFLIYFQGTGAADDSGLPNDRFFAVRPEGSVSTLKIQRTERGDSAVYLCASSLRGTSGSNEQFFGPGTRLTVL.

The chain carries TRBV5-1 and TRBJ2-1, with 8 bases that match TRBD2. Per the germline V gene, CDR1 is SGHRS and CDR2 is YFSETQ. V lost 4 bases to trimming and J lost 6 bases; unmatched junction nucleotides: 9. This CDR3 region has 15 residues. The CDR3 coding sequence is TGCGCCAGCAGCGCGAATCCCGGGACTAGCAATGAGCAGTTCTTC. It translates to CASSANPGTSNEQFF.

The chain links TRBV5-4 to TRBJ1-1; 9 bases match TRBD1. The CDR3 is 14 residues long. V lost 3 bases, J lost 1 base, and 1 base stayed unmatched. The germline CDR1 and CDR2 sequences are SGHNT and YYREEE (reference sequence). In DNA form, the CDR3 reads TGTGCCAGCAGCTGGGGACAGGGGAACACTGAAGCTTTCTTT. Translated: CASSWGQGNTEAFF.

V and J are TRBV11-2 and TRBJ1-2; 10 bases match TRBD1. V was pared by 6 bases and J by 8 bases, with 12 bases of the junction left unmatched. This CDR3 is 15 amino acids long. The V gene's germline CDR1 is SGHAT and CDR2 FQNNGV. CDR3 protein: CASRISGTGERGYTF. In DNA, the CDR3 is TGTGCCAGCAGAATATCCGGGACAGGGGAACGGGGCTACACCTTC.

The chain combines TRBV29-1 with TRBJ2-7; D is perhaps TRBD1 (5 bases). With 5 bases removed from V and 0 bases from J, the gap between germline ends came to 14 bases. The germline gives CDR1 SQVTM, CDR2 ANQGSEA. The CDR3 covers 14 residues. This chain's CDR3 is CSVSPGQHSYEQYF. In DNA, the CDR3 is TGCAGCGTTTCCCCAGGGCAACACTCCTACGAGCAGTACTTC.

The rearrangement links TRBV14 to TRBJ2-1; possible D gene TRBD2, 5 bases. The CDR3 totals 16 residues. Germline CDR1 is SGHDN and CDR2 is FVKESK. Deletions cut 4 bases from V and 0 bases from J, with 13 bases between. The CDR3: CASSPVAGSSYNEQFF. The CDR3 DNA reads as TGTGCCAGCAGCCCGGTCGCGGGTAGCTCCTACAATGAGCAGTTCTTC.

V is TRBV5-8 and J is TRBJ2-7, with D tentatively TRBD1 (8 bases). The CDR3 loop spans 16 amino acids. Trimming cost V 4 bases and J 1 base, with 18 bases left between them. Germline values: CDR1 SGHTS, CDR2 YDEGEE. The CDR3 region is CASSPRQGRDSYEQYF. The CDR3 region has the DNA TGTGCCAGCAGCCCAAGACAGGGGAGGGATTCCTACGAGCAGTACTTC.

The V call is TRBV5-1, the J call TRBJ2-2, with 14 bases fitting TRBD2. V was pared by 4 bases and J by 5 bases, with 7 bases of the junction left unmatched. Germline CDR1 reads SGHRS; CDR2 reads YFSETQ. This CDR3 is 17 amino acids long. DNA of the CDR3: TGCGCCAGCAGCGCTGGGACTAGCGGGAGAATTACCGGGGAGCTGTTTTTT. It yields the protein CASSAGTSGRITGELFF.

Written as DNA, the CDR3 is TGTGCCAGCTCCCTCGGACAGGTTCGCACCTACGAGCAGTACTTC. This translates into CASSLGQVRTYEQYF. The chain is built from TRBV18 and TRBJ2-7, with 7 positions matching TRBD1. Trimming cost V 6 bases and J 2 bases; bases outside gene matches: 10. The CDR3 spans 15 residues. CDR1 KGHSH and CDR2 LQKENI come from the germline V gene.